This is a list of T cell receptor beta chains from one sample in a study of OX40 agonist ivuxolimab in advanced cancers. Profiled with immunoSEQ multiplex PCR; TCRdb holds only in-frame clones, not every one. The sample holds tens of thousands of clones, about 88% seen once. The sequencing here drew on CD4+ or CD8+ T cells sorted from blood, taken in a trial of the OX40 agonist ivuxolimab. The source is an adult with an advanced solid tumor such as melanoma, head and neck, liver or kidney cancer. CDR3s include the opening cysteine and the closing phenylalanine or tryptophan. Each record gives: V gene, D gene, clone size, J gene, CDR3 length, CDR3 DNA, CDR3 protein. D genes are given only for firm matches. The size field is filled for only some rows; it gives once, few, many or a size class.

V: TRBV5-5; D: NA; size: NA; J: TRBJ2-1; length: 13; DNA: TGTGCCAGCAGTTGGGGTTTGGGCAATGAGCAGTTCTTC; CDR3: CASSWGLGNEQFF
V: TRBV6-6; D: TRBD1; size: NA; J: TRBJ2-7; length: 16; DNA: TGTGCCAGCAGTCCGTCGTCGGGACAGGGGGGGTACGAGCAGTACTTC; CDR3: CASSPSSGQGGYEQYF
V: TRBV19; D: NA; size: NA; J: TRBJ2-7; length: 13; DNA: TGTGCCACCTCCATCAGGGACCGCTACGAGCAGTACTTC; CDR3: CATSIRDRYEQYF
V: TRBV29-1; D: NA; size: NA; J: TRBJ2-1; length: 14; DNA: TGCAGCGTTCTCGCGGGATCCGGATACAATGAGCAGTTCTTC; CDR3: CSVLAGSGYNEQFF
V: TRBV28; D: NA; size: NA; J: TRBJ2-5; length: 13; DNA: TGTGCCAGCAGTTTCGGGGGAGAAGAGACCCAGTACTTC; CDR3: CASSFGGEETQYF
V: TRBV7-2; D: NA; size: NA; J: TRBJ1-1; length: 15; DNA: TGTGCCAGCAGCTTAGATAGGAAAGGGGCCACTGAAGCTTTCTTT; CDR3: CASSLDRKGATEAFF
V: TRBV29-1; D: NA; size: NA; J: TRBJ2-3; length: 14; DNA: TGCAGCGTTGCTCGGCTGGGACCCACAGATACGCAGTATTTT; CDR3: CSVARLGPTDTQYF
V: TRBV18; D: NA; size: NA; J: TRBJ2-7; length: 14; DNA: TGTGCCAGCTCAGGCCTGGGGGGCTCCTACGAGCAGTACTTC; CDR3: CASSGLGGSYEQYF
V: TRBV5-1; D: TRBD1; size: once; J: TRBJ1-1; length: 14; DNA: TGCGCCAGCAGCGGGGGACAGGCGAACACTGAAGCTTTCTTT; CDR3: CASSGGQANTEAFF
V: TRBV27; D: NA; size: few; J: TRBJ2-7; length: 14; DNA: TGTGCCAGCACCCGGTTGGGAGGAAAATACGAGCAGTACTTC; CDR3: CASTRLGGKYEQYF
V: TRBV19; D: NA; size: NA; J: TRBJ1-5; length: 19; DNA: TGTGCCAGTAGTATTCCGCCCGGGCAGGGAGGTTATAGCAATCAGCCCCAGCATTTT; CDR3: CASSIPPGQGGYSNQPQHF
V: TRBV30; D: TRBD1; size: NA; J: TRBJ2-2; length: 16; DNA: TGTGCCTGGAGTGTACTTAGGACAGGGCGGACCGGGGAGCTGTTTTTT; CDR3: CAWSVLRTGRTGELFF
V: TRBV9; D: NA; size: NA; J: TRBJ2-7; length: 13; DNA: TGTGCCAGCAGCGTAGGTGGGGACCACGAGCAGTACTTC; CDR3: CASSVGGDHEQYF
V: TRBV6-6; D: TRBD1; size: NA; J: TRBJ1-1; length: 15; DNA: TGTGCCAGCAGAGGGACAGGGGGCGGGAACACTGAAGCTTTCTTT; CDR3: CASRGTGGGNTEAFF
V: TRBV10-3; D: NA; size: once; J: TRBJ1-2; length: 14; DNA: TGTGCCATCAGTGAGCCCCGGCAGGGGCATGGCTACACCTTC; CDR3: CAISEPRQGHGYTF
V: TRBV7-8; D: TRBD1; size: NA; J: TRBJ1-1; length: 15; DNA: TGTGCCAGCAGCTTAGAGGCGACAGGGAGCACTGAAGCTTTCTTT; CDR3: CASSLEATGSTEAFF
V: TRBV29-1; D: NA; size: NA; J: TRBJ1-1; length: 14; DNA: TGCAGCGTTGGCCCAGGACGTATGAACACTGAAGCTTTCTTT; CDR3: CSVGPGRMNTEAFF